The 23 T cell receptor beta chains below come from one sample, sequenced in a study of cytomegalovirus exposure and HLA in healthy donors. The PCR used 60 Vbeta and 13 Jbeta primers. Measured with immunoSEQ multiplex PCR; TCRdb has only the in-frame clones, and not every one. The table records fewer than 250,000 clones, roughly 85% of them present only once. The sample comprised PBMCs. The receptors here all came from a male donor in good health and CMV-seronegative.

The chain carries TRBV19 and TRBJ2-7, with no clear D. CDR1 LNHDA and CDR2 SQIVND come from the germline V gene (reference sequence). Trimming left V 2 bases short and J 3 bases short, with 8 bases between. CDR3 length equals 13 residues. CDR3 in DNA: TGTGCCAGTAGTATATCGGGTTACTACGAGCAGTACTTC. Its translation is CASSISGYYEQYF.

The chain has TRBV19 and TRBJ1-3, with TRBD1 as a possible D gene (5 bases). The V end was cut by 8 bases, the J end by 2 bases, with 16 bases between. The CDR3 is made up of 15 amino acids. In germline, CDR1 is LNHDA, CDR2 SQIVND (reference sequence). DNA for the CDR3: TGTGCCAGTTGGGGCAGGTTGTCGCCTGGAAACACCATATATTTT. Protein sequence: CASWGRLSPGNTIYF.

The chain has TRBV5-1 and TRBJ2-3; TRBD2 is a possible D gene (6 bases). This CDR3 is built from 15 residues. From germline, CDR1 is SGHRS and CDR2 YFSETQ. V gave up 0 bases and J gave up 6 bases, with 14 bases separating them. CDR3 nucleotide sequence: TGCGCCAGCAGCTTGGGTACGGATGCGGGGGATACGCAGTATTTT. Translation: CASSLGTDAGDTQYF.

The chain carries TRBV11-2 and TRBJ2-3; 14 bases are a match to TRBD2. V dropped 5 bases and J dropped 0; count of bases not matched to a gene: 4. The CDR3 spans 17 residues. CDR1 and CDR2 (germline): SGHAT, FQNNGV. CDR3 bases: TGTGCCAGCAGCCCCGGACTAGCGGGGGGTAGCACAGATACGCAGTATTTT. This sequence encodes CASSPGLAGGSTDTQYF.

The V call is TRBV9, the J call TRBJ1-6; 9 nucleotides match TRBD1. After removal of 3 bases from V and 10 bases from J, the junction contained 8 bases not matched to a gene. The CDR3 totals 15 residues. Germline V gene data show CDR1 as SGDLS and CDR2 as YYNGEE. The DNA of the CDR3 is TGTGCCAGCAGCGGAGGACAGGGGAGCATGTCACCCCTCCACTTT. As protein: CASSGGQGSMSPLHF.

In its sample, this clone was seen once. The chain employs TRBV6-6 and TRBJ2-3, with D possibly TRBD2 on 5 matching bases. V gave up 2 bases and J gave up 6 bases, with 15 bases separating them. In germline, CDR1 is MNHNY, CDR2 SVGAGI (reference sequence). The CDR3 runs 15 residues. This CDR3 is CASSYVSWGADTQYF. In DNA, the CDR3 is TGTGCCAGCAGTTACGTCAGCTGGGGAGCCGATACGCAGTATTTT.

The chain is built from TRBV11-2 and TRBJ1-2; D gene ambiguous. CDR3 size: 12 residues. The V and J ends lost 4 bases and 5 bases respectively, with 8 bases between them. Germline-derived CDR1 and CDR2 are SGHAT and FQNNGV. The chain's CDR3 is CASSSTGYGYTF. The CDR3 coding sequence is TGTGCCAGCAGCTCGACGGGTTATGGCTACACCTTC.

In this sample, this clone turned up a few times. The chain joins TRBV10-3 to TRBJ2-3, with 7 bases matching TRBD2. Losses at the gene ends were 3 bases for V and 5 bases for J; bases not matched to a gene: 11. Germline CDR1 and CDR2: ENHRY and SYGVKD. This CDR3 is built from 16 residues. CDR3 DNA: TGTGCCATCAGTGATGCCGGACTAGTATCCGGAGATACGCAGTATTTT. Its translation: CAISDAGLVSGDTQYF.

The rearrangement uses TRBV19 and TRBJ1-5; 9 nucleotides align to TRBD1. Trimming at V came to 7 bases and at J to 9 bases, leaving 10 bases not matched to a gene. Germline values: CDR1 LNHDA, CDR2 SQIVND (reference sequence). The CDR3 sequence is 14 residues long. The CDR3 is CASTTQGARGPQHF. The CDR3 nucleotides read TGTGCCAGTACCACACAGGGGGCCAGAGGGCCCCAGCATTTT. Drawing the rest from reference TRBV19 and TRBJ1-5, the complete variable domain is DGGITQSPKYLFRKEGQNVTLSCEQNLNHDAMYWYRQDPGQGLRLIYYSQIVNDFQKGDIAEGYSVSREKKESFPLTVTSAQKNPTAFYLCASTTQGARGPQHFGDGTRLSIL.

This clone occurred a few times. This chain connects TRBV7-9 to TRBJ2-7; no clear D. From germline, CDR1 is SEHNR and CDR2 FQNEAQ (reference sequence). V was trimmed by 3 bases and J by 7 bases, leaving 16 bases between them. This CDR3 region has 14 residues. The DNA for the CDR3 is TGTGCCAGCAGCTTGCCGGTGGAGCCTCTGGAGCAGTACTTC. As protein: CASSLPVEPLEQYF.

On this clone itself: This same CDR3 is encoded by further DNA sequences in the sample. V is TRBV5-4 and J is TRBJ2-3; D perhaps matches TRBD2 (6 bases). Germline V gene sequence: CDR1 SGHNT, CDR2 YYREEE (reference sequence). V lost 5 bases, J lost 4 bases, and 23 bases lay in between. This CDR3 is 17 amino acids long. The CDR3 region is CASSELALLVEADTQYF. CDR3 bases: TGTGCCAGCAGTGAACTAGCCCTCCTTGTCGAGGCAGATACGCAGTATTTT.

The chain couples TRBV7-2 to TRBJ1-3; 9 nucleotides align to TRBD1. The CDR3 is made up of 19 amino acids. Trimming removed 2 bases from V and 0 bases from J; junction bases left unmatched: 11. Per the germline V gene, CDR1 is SGHTA and CDR2 is FQGNSA. The DNA of the CDR3 is TGTGCCAGCAGCTTATTCCGGGACAGGGTGCCCAGCTCTGGAAACACCATATATTTT. Its protein product is CASSLFRDRVPSSGNTIYF.

This clone was recorded many times. The V and J genes are TRBV6-4 and TRBJ1-1; TRBD1 agrees at 8 bases. V was pared by 3 bases and J by 1 base, with 1 base of the junction left unmatched. The germline gives CDR1 MRHNA, CDR2 SNTAGT. The CDR3 has 14 residues. CDR3 DNA: TGTGCCAGCAGTGAGACAGGGGAGAACACTGAAGCTTTCTTT. It is translated as CASSETGENTEAFF.

The chain uses TRBV5-1 and TRBJ2-1; 8 bases are shared with TRBD1. Germline V gives CDR1 SGHRS, CDR2 YFSETQ. The CDR3 has 15 amino acids. The V and J ends lost 4 bases and 4 bases, in that order; junction bases with no gene match: 7. CDR3 nucleotide sequence: TGCGCCAGCAGCCCAACGGGACAGGTGTACAATGAGCAGTTCTTC. The encoded protein is CASSPTGQVYNEQFF. The whole variable domain, remainder taken from reference TRBV5-1 and TRBJ2-1, is KAGVTQTPRYLIKTRGQQVTLSCSPISGHRSVSWYQQTPGQGLQFLFEYFSETQRNKGNFPGRFSGRQFSNSRSEMNVSTLELGDSALYLCASSPTGQVYNEQFFGPGTRLTVL.

The chain is built from TRBV7-9 and TRBJ1-3; 7 bases are a match to TRBD1. The CDR3 has 15 amino acids. J was trimmed by 2 bases and V by 2 bases; bases with no gene match: 3. Germline V gene sequence: CDR1 SEHNR, CDR2 FQNEAQ (reference sequence). CDR3 in amino acids: CASSLLGTAGNTIYF. In DNA, the CDR3 is TGTGCCAGCAGCTTATTAGGGACAGCTGGAAACACCATATATTTT.

CDR3 amino acids: CASSEGRIITGELFF. The CDR3 nucleotides read TGTGCCAGCAGTGAGGGGAGAATTATCACCGGGGAGCTGTTTTTT. This chain links TRBV25-1 with TRBJ2-2; D is possibly TRBD2 (5 bases). Germline lookup yields CDR1 MGHDK and CDR2 SYGVNS. There are 15 residues in the CDR3. Trimming shortened V by 3 bases and J by 4 bases, and 12 bases separated the two germline ends.

The V gene is TRBV29-1, the J gene TRBJ2-5; 8 bases map to TRBD1. CDR1 and CDR2 from the germline V gene are SQVTM and ANQGSEA. The CDR3 consists of 16 residues. Trimming at V came to 3 bases and at J to 2 bases, leaving 11 bases not matched to a gene. In DNA form, the CDR3 reads TGCAGCGTTGATCTGGACAGGGATGGTGGACAAGAGACCCAGTACTTC. Its translation: CSVDLDRDGGQETQYF.

The genes are TRBV4-3 and TRBJ1-2; 10 nucleotides line up with TRBD1. Germline trimming cut 4 bases from V and 6 bases from J; bases unmatched to any gene: 8. The CDR3 loop spans 15 amino acids. Germline V gives CDR1 LGHNA, CDR2 YSLEER. The CDR3 spells CASSRVGTGVDGYTF. Here the CDR3 DNA reads TGCGCCAGCAGCCGAGTGGGGACAGGGGTCGATGGCTACACCTTC.

V usage is TRBV15 and J usage is TRBJ2-7; D may be TRBD1 (6 bases). Trimming shortened V by 1 base and J by 0 bases, and 13 bases separated the two germline ends. The germline gives CDR1 LNHNV, CDR2 YYDKDF (reference sequence). The CDR3 consists of 16 residues. In DNA, the CDR3 is TGTGCCACCAGCAGAGGGGACACTCACTCCTCCTACGAGCAGTACTTC. This encodes CATSRGDTHSSYEQYF.

The chain employs TRBV5-4 and TRBJ1-2; D unclear. The ends were cut back, 2 bases at V and 3 bases at J, with 5 bases in the middle. The CDR3 is 12 residues long. Germline-derived CDR1 and CDR2 are SGHNT and YYREEE (reference sequence). DNA of the CDR3: TGTGCCAGCAGCTTTTCGGACTATGGCTACACCTTC. Translated: CASSFSDYGYTF. The complete variable domain, with remaining parts taken from reference TRBV5-4 and TRBJ1-2, reads ETGVTQSPTHLIKTRGQQVTLRCSSQSGHNTVSWYQQALGQGPQFIFQYYREEENGRGNFPPRFSGLQFPNYSSELNVNALELDDSALYLCASSFSDYGYTFGSGTRLTVV.

This rearrangement joins TRBV5-1 to TRBJ1-3; D may be TRBD1 (5 bases). Per the germline V gene, CDR1 is SGHRS and CDR2 is YFSETQ. The CDR3 runs 14 residues. V lost 0 bases and J 6 bases, leaving 10 bases between the germline ends. The CDR3 sequence is CASSLGRVENTIYF. The CDR3 DNA reads as TGCGCCAGCAGCTTGGGCAGGGTGGAAAACACCATATATTTT.

Only one count was recorded for this clone. The chain uses TRBV5-4 and TRBJ1-1; 8 nucleotides match TRBD1. The ends lost 3 bases at V and 5 bases at J; junction bases unmatched: 9. Germline loops: CDR1 SGHNT, CDR2 YYREEE (reference sequence). The CDR3 extends over 15 amino acids. The CDR3 spells CASSWLTGEGTEAFF. In DNA form, the CDR3 reads TGTGCCAGCAGCTGGTTGACAGGGGAGGGGACTGAAGCTTTCTTT.

V is TRBV5-4 and J is TRBJ1-1; TRBD1 matches 9 bases. The CDR3 totals 13 residues. Germline-derived CDR1 and CDR2 are SGHNT and YYREEE (reference sequence). Trimming at V came to 4 bases and at J to 9 bases, leaving 7 bases not matched to a gene. The CDR3 DNA follows: TGTGCCAGCAGCCTGAACAGGGGGCAACAAGCTTTCTTT. Encoded protein: CASSLNRGQQAFF.